The 21 T cell receptor beta chains presented below share a single source sample, sequenced in a study of siplizumab effects on memory and regulatory T cells (dated by TCRdb to 2018 to 2020). Library preparation employed the immunoSEQ multiplex PCR assay. The table was pulled from immuneACCESS by TCRdb, which kept in-frame rearrangements only. Such tables lose some clones; where checked, under half of the loss comes from unresolved V genes, and the rest has no known cause. The sample records more than 85,000 clones, just under 95% of which are singletons. The top ten clonotypes cover 1.3% of the sample. Source material: CD4+ T cells sorted from blood. The receptor source for this set is a human donor in good health.

This rearrangement joins TRBV5-8 to TRBJ1-1, with TRBD1 as a possible D gene (5 bases). Trimming removed 1 base at V and 4 bases at J, with 11 bases between. CDR1 is SGHTS, CDR2 YDEGEE, per germline. This CDR3 region has 14 residues. CDR3 in amino acids: CASSLTVGVTEAFF. The CDR3, as DNA: TGTGCCAGCAGCTTGACGGTGGGGGTCACTGAAGCTTTCTTT.

This clone was seen just once. The chain is built from TRBV7-8 and TRBJ2-1; a possible D gene is TRBD1 (6 bases). Germline values: CDR1 SGHVS, CDR2 FQNEAQ. Trimming stripped 4 bases from V and 8 bases from J, with 18 bases between. This CDR3 has 15 residues. CDR3 DNA sequence: TGTGCCAGCAGCTCTATAGTCGACAGGATCGATGAGCAGTTCTTC. This translates into CASSSIVDRIDEQFF.

This clone was detected once. The CDR3 DNA reads as TGTGCCAGCAGCCCGACCCAGGTCCGGGATACGCAGTATTTT. Amino acid sequence: CASSPTQVRDTQYF. The chain carries TRBV6-4 and TRBJ2-3, with unresolved D. There are 14 residues in the CDR3. Trimming stripped 6 bases from V and 6 bases from J, with 16 bases between. The V gene's germline CDR1 is MRHNA and CDR2 SNTAGT.

The rearrangement links TRBV10-3 to TRBJ2-1; TRBD2 aligns across 8 bases. The V gene's germline CDR1 is ENHRY and CDR2 SYGVKD. The CDR3 runs to 15 residues. V shed 11 bases and J 0 bases; nucleotides not matched to a gene: 9. The CDR3 DNA sequence: TGTGCCCATGGGAGCGGGGGTAGCTCCTACAATGAGCAGTTCTTC. It codes for CAHGSGGSSYNEQFF.

The chain carries TRBV29-1 and TRBJ1-2; TRBD1 matches at 7 bases. CDR1 and CDR2 (germline): SQVTM, ANQGSEA. V gave up 7 bases and J gave up 1 base; unmatched junction bases: 6. The CDR3 spans 13 residues. CDR3 loop: CSAATGFNYGYTF. The CDR3 region has the DNA TGCAGCGCCGCGACAGGGTTTAACTATGGCTACACCTTC.

The V call is TRBV6-5, the J call TRBJ2-7; 9 nucleotides line up with TRBD1. This CDR3 is built from 15 residues. Germline lookup yields CDR1 MNHEY and CDR2 SVGAGI. Trimming took 2 bases from V and 5 from J; bases not matched to a gene: 7. CDR3: CASSYTRDRVDEQYF. The CDR3 nucleotides read TGTGCCAGCAGTTACACCCGGGACAGGGTGGACGAGCAGTACTTC.

V is TRBV18 and J is TRBJ2-2; a weak D match, TRBD1 (5 bases). The CDR3 extends over 15 amino acids. Per germline, CDR1 KGHSH and CDR2 LQKENI. V shed 6 bases and J shed 2 bases, with 13 bases lying between them. CDR3 in DNA: TGTGCCAGCTCCCCGGCAGGGCGCAACACCGGGGAGCTGTTTTTT. It specifies CASSPAGRNTGELFF.

The chain is built from TRBV11-3 and TRBJ2-5; 12 bases agree with TRBD1. The germline CDR1 and CDR2 sequences are SGHNT and YENEEA. Germline trimming cut 5 bases from V and 5 bases from J; bases unmatched to any gene: 9. The CDR3 totals 16 residues. The CDR3 sequence: CASSRGTGGEEETQYF. The CDR3 DNA follows: TGTGCCAGCAGCAGGGGGACAGGGGGCGAGGAGGAGACCCAGTACTTC.

The genes are TRBV6-5 and TRBJ1-2; 8 positions agree with TRBD1. Germline-derived CDR1 and CDR2 are MNHEY and SVGAGI. V lost 5 bases, J lost 8 bases, and 10 bases stayed unmatched. CDR3 length equals 14 residues. The CDR3 sequence is CASSQGQGVNGYTF. CDR3 nucleotide sequence: TGTGCCAGCAGTCAAGGACAGGGCGTAAACGGCTACACCTTC.

The rearrangement uses TRBV18 and TRBJ2-1; D is unclear. This CDR3 has 10 amino acids. Trimming pared 5 bases from V and 8 bases from J, leaving 4 bases between. The germline gives CDR1 KGHSH, CDR2 LQKENI. The CDR3 spells CASSGDEQFF. CDR3 DNA sequence: TGTGCCAGCTCAGGAGATGAGCAGTTCTTC.

The chain joins TRBV5-6 to TRBJ2-7; D perhaps matches TRBD1 (5 bases). V lost 4 bases to trimming and J lost 2 bases, with 19 bases between them. Germline CDR1 SGHDT, CDR2 YYEEEE. The CDR3 spans 16 residues. The CDR3 DNA reads as TGTGCCAGCAGCCCTTTGAGGTTGGACACCCCCTACGAGCAGTACTTC. This translates into CASSPLRLDTPYEQYF.

J is TRBJ2-7 and V is TRBV23-1, with 8 bases that match TRBD1. TRBV23-1 is filed as an ORF, its function uncertain. This CDR3 is 19 amino acids long. Losses at the gene ends were 3 bases for V and 0 bases for J; bases not matched to a gene: 16. The CDR3 loop is CASSHETDRGDYPSYEQYF. DNA of the CDR3: TGCGCCAGCAGTCACGAGACCGACAGGGGCGACTACCCCTCCTACGAGCAGTACTTC.

The chain employs TRBV2 and TRBJ1-1; tentatively, D is TRBD1 (5 bases). Germline CDR1 and CDR2: SNHLY and FYNNEI. With 10 bases removed from V and 12 bases from J, the gap between germline ends came to 21 bases. This CDR3 has 12 residues. CDR3 loop: CAINRGREGPFF. The DNA for the CDR3 is TGTGCCATCAACCGGGGGAGGGAGGGACCTTTCTTT.

The chain combines TRBV11-2 with TRBJ2-5, with a possible D match to TRBD2 (6 bases). V gave up 5 bases and J gave up 5 bases, with 18 bases separating them. The V gene's germline CDR1 is SGHAT and CDR2 FQNNGV. The CDR3 covers 15 residues. The CDR3 region is CASSPVATREETQYF. For the CDR3, the DNA is TGTGCCAGCAGCCCAGTCGCGACTAGAGAGGAGACCCAGTACTTC. The entire variable domain, with the rest obtained from reference TRBV11-2 and TRBJ2-5, is as follows: EAGVAQSPRYKIIEKRQSVAFWCNPISGHATLYWYQQILGQGPKLLIQFQNNGVVDDSQLPKDRFSAERLKGVDSTLKIQPAKLEDSAVYLCASSPVATREETQYFGPGTRLLVL.

About this clone: The same CDR3 also results from other DNA sequences found in this sample. CDR3 coding DNA: TGCAGCGTGACCGGGACAGAGAGCTCCTACGAGCAGTACTTC. Amino acids: CSVTGTESSYEQYF. This chain links TRBV29-1 with TRBJ2-7; 7 nucleotides agree with TRBD1. The CDR3 runs to 14 residues. Germline trimming cut 6 bases from V and 0 bases from J; bases unmatched to any gene: 8. Germline V gene data show CDR1 as SQVTM and CDR2 as ANQGSEA.

The rearrangement uses TRBV19 and TRBJ1-1; weak D call: TRBD1 (5 bases). CDR3 size: 14 residues. Trimming pared 4 bases from V and 5 bases from J, leaving 14 bases between. CDR1 and CDR2 (germline): LNHDA, SQIVND (reference sequence). The CDR3 reads CASSTRVSRTEAFF. The CDR3 nucleotides are TGTGCCAGTAGTACCAGGGTATCCAGGACTGAAGCTTTCTTT.

This clone appeared once. The chain joins TRBV18 to TRBJ2-5; the D is unclear. The CDR3 extends over 14 amino acids. Germline assignment: CDR1 KGHSH and CDR2 LQKENI. The V end lost 6 bases, the J end lost 5 bases, and 16 bases lay between the germline ends. The CDR3 sequence: CASSRQQFGETQYF. The CDR3 DNA is TGTGCCAGCTCCCGTCAGCAATTCGGGGAGACCCAGTACTTC.

Regarding this clone: Other nucleotide sequences in the sample specify the same CDR3. The rearrangement joins TRBV18 to TRBJ2-3, with D possibly called TRBD1 or TRBD2 (5 bases each). V lost 2 bases to trimming and J lost 5 bases, with 8 bases between them. The V gene's germline CDR1 is KGHSH and CDR2 LQKENI. CDR3 size: 13 residues. CDR3 in DNA: TGTGCCAGCTCACCAGGGGGTGGAGATACGCAGTATTTT. Protein sequence: CASSPGGGDTQYF.

V gene TRBV5-1 combines with J gene TRBJ2-2, with D uncertain. Trimming removed 3 bases at V and 3 bases at J, with 3 bases between. The germline gives CDR1 SGHRS, CDR2 YFSETQ. This CDR3 comprises 12 residues. The CDR3 DNA is TGCGCCAGCAGCTGGGACACCGGGGAGCTGTTTTTT. This translates into CASSWDTGELFF.

V usage is TRBV5-1 and J usage is TRBJ2-1; D is ambiguous. The V end was cut by 0 bases, the J end by 6 bases, with 13 bases between. Germline loops: CDR1 SGHRS, CDR2 YFSETQ. The CDR3 runs 15 residues. CDR3: CASSLEGLTSNEQFF. CDR3 DNA sequence: TGCGCCAGCAGCTTGGAAGGGCTGACCTCCAATGAGCAGTTCTTC.

J is TRBJ1-2 and V is TRBV4-1; TRBD1 agrees at 10 bases. Germline loops: CDR1 MGHRA, CDR2 YSYEKL. The CDR3 extends over 15 amino acids. The V gene end was trimmed by 3 bases and the J gene end by 7 bases; junction bases not matched to a gene: 8. The DNA for the CDR3 is TGCGCCAGCAGCCAGGGGAGGGGGACAGGGGCTGGCTACACCTTC. As protein: CASSQGRGTGAGYTF.